This is a list of T cell receptor beta chains from one sample in a study of blood T cell repertoires in COVID-19. Repertoires were generated with immunoSEQ multiplex PCR, while TCRdb's copy carries only in-frame clones and drops some. The table shows 55,000 to 70,000 clones, with more than 85% occurring only once. The sequenced material came from peripheral blood. These TCRs come from a man aged 55 to 70 with acute or convalescent COVID-19. The CDR3 runs from the conserved cysteine through the conserved F or W. D genes are given only for firm matches. A clone size is listed for some rows: how often the clone was seen (once, few, many), or a class if it is expanded.

size,V,J,D,CDR3,DNA
.,TRBV19,TRBJ1-1,.,CASSPPGEGTEAFF,TGTGCCAGTAGTCCCCCTGGGGAGGGCACTGAAGCTTTCTTT
.,TRBV3-1/TRBV3-2,TRBJ2-2,.,CASSQEKRQNTGELFF,TGTGCCAGCAGCCAAGAAAAGCGGCAAAACACCGGGGAGCTGTTTTTT
.,TRBV29-1,TRBJ2-5,.,CSLTLALTQYF,TGCAGCCTTACCTTGGCCTTGACCCAGTACTTC
.,TRBV7-9,TRBJ2-7,.,CASSLIGLTYEQYF,TGTGCCAGCAGCTTAATCGGACTAACCTACGAGCAGTACTTC
.,TRBV3-1/TRBV3-2,TRBJ1-2,.,CASSQNTFLDGYTF,TGTGCCAGCAGCCAGAACACCTTCCTTGATGGCTACACCTTC
.,TRBV4-3,TRBJ2-7,.,CASRHGVNEQYF,TGCGCCAGCAGGCACGGAGTGAACGAGCAGTACTTC
once,TRBV18,TRBJ1-5,.,CASSPEQGNQPQHF,TGTGCCAGCTCACCGGAACAGGGCAATCAGCCCCAGCATTTT
.,TRBV9,TRBJ2-1,.,CASSAGGAAENEQFF,TGTGCCAGCAGCGCTGGAGGAGCGGCTGAAAATGAGCAGTTCTTC
.,TRBV12-3/TRBV12-4,TRBJ1-1,.,CASSLTMNTEAFF,TGTGCCAGCAGTTTAACAATGAACACTGAAGCTTTCTTT
.,TRBV19,TRBJ1-1,TRBD1,CASSIAEGTGYTEAFF,TGTGCCAGTAGTATCGCGGAAGGGACAGGGTACACTGAAGCTTTCTTT
.,TRBV5-1,TRBJ2-6,.,CASSMSLSGANVLTF,TGCGCCAGCAGTATGAGTCTCTCTGGGGCCAACGTCCTGACTTTC
.,TRBV6-5,TRBJ1-1,.,CASRRTGTPNTEAFF,TGTGCCAGCAGACGCACAGGTACCCCGAACACTGAAGCTTTCTTT
.,TRBV6-5,TRBJ2-2,.,CASSRHRNTGELFF,TGTGCCAGCAGTCGACACCGGAACACCGGGGAGCTGTTTTTT
once,TRBV7-6,TRBJ2-7,TRBD2,CASSPSGGSSYEQYF,TGTGCCAGCAGTCCCAGCGGCGGGAGCTCCTACGAGCAGTACTTC
.,TRBV7-2,TRBJ1-2,.,CASSLAGGDYGYTF,TGTGCCAGCAGCTTAGCGGGGGGGGACTATGGCTACACCTTC
.,TRBV7-3,TRBJ2-1,TRBD2,CASSMLAGVVNEQFF,TGTGCCAGCAGCATGCTAGCGGGAGTTGTCAATGAGCAGTTCTTC
.,TRBV4-1,TRBJ2-7,.,CASSQGPDNREQYF,TGCGCCAGCAGCCAAGGTCCCGACAATAGAGAGCAGTACTTC
.,TRBV19,TRBJ2-5,.,CASSIQGGQTQYF,TGTGCCAGTAGTATACAGGGGGGACAGACCCAGTACTTC
.,TRBV28,TRBJ1-2,.,CASSFQDFYGYTF,TGTGCCAGCAGTTTTCAGGATTTCTATGGCTACACCTTC
.,TRBV28,TRBJ1-1,TRBD1,CASSFLGGRTEAFF,TGTGCCAGCAGTTTTTTAGGGGGCCGGACTGAAGCTTTCTTT
few,TRBV19,TRBJ1-6,TRBD1,CASSGRDRGYSPLHF,TGTGCCAGTAGTGGCCGGGACAGGGGTTATTCACCCCTCCACTTT
once,TRBV14,TRBJ2-1,TRBD2,CASSRLAGRYNEQFF,TGTGCCAGCAGCCGACTAGCGGGTAGATACAATGAGCAGTTCTTC
.,TRBV11-1,TRBJ2-1,TRBD2,CASSASGSRAEQFF,TGTGCCAGCAGCGCTAGCGGGAGTAGGGCTGAGCAGTTCTTC
once,TRBV19,TRBJ1-2,.,CASSKRENTNYGYTF,TGTGCCAGTAGTAAAAGAGAGAATACTAACTATGGCTACACCTTC
.,TRBV10-3,TRBJ2-7,TRBD2,CAISEGLAGGFSYEQYF,TGTGCCATCAGTGAGGGACTAGCGGGGGGCTTCTCCTACGAGCAGTACTTC
.,TRBV5-3,TRBJ1-5,.,CARSLGQGKGPQHF,TGTGCCAGAAGCTTGGGCCAGGGCAAAGGGCCCCAGCATTTT
few,TRBV11-1,TRBJ2-7,.,CASSFSQARLSEQYF,TGTGCCAGCAGCTTTTCACAGGCAAGACTGAGCGAGCAGTACTTC